The TCR beta chain under discussion was sequenced for a study of identical twins. General observations from the study: Whereas memory repertoires showed no such difference, abundant cord blood beta clonotypes carried fewer insertions.

This clonotype has only a few counts. Its cognate antigen is unknown. J gave up 3 bases and V 6 bases, and 8 bases lay outside the gene matches. This CDR3 region has 14 residues. Germline CDR1 and CDR2: DFQATT and SNEGSKA (reference sequence). A universal primer site was added by template switching, and unique molecular identifiers were carried by the cDNA. MiXCR was run by TCRdb on the 5' RACE reads, yielding one entry per CDR3 protein. Of 570,000 or so distinct CDR3 sequences in the sample, approximately 9.6% were seen once. This sample was also put to use in a study of yellow fever vaccine responses in identical twins.

The specimen sequenced was PBMCs. The chain joins TRBV20-1 to TRBJ2-7; 10 nucleotides align to TRBD1. This receptor was taken from a young woman in good health. Here the CDR3 reads CSALSRDRGYEQYF. The CDR3 DNA sequence: TGCAGTGCCCTATCACGGGACAGGGGCTACGAGCAGTACTTC.